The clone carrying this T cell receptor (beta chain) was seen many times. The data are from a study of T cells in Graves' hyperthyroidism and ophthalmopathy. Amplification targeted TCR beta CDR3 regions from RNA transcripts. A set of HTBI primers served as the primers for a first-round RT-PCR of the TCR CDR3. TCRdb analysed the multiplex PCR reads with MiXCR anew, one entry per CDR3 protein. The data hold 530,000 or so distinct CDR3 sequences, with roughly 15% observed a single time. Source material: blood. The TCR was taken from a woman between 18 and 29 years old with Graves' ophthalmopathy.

The CDR3 region is CASSERGGPYNEQFF. CDR3 DNA sequence: TGTGCCAGCAGCGAGCGTGGCGGACCTTACAATGAGCAGTTCTTC. V is TRBV11-2 and J is TRBJ2-1; D unresolved. V lost 5 bases, J lost 4 bases, and 15 bases lay in between. The CDR3 sequence is 15 residues long. Germline V gene data show CDR1 as SGHAT and CDR2 as FQNNGV.